The 32 T cell receptor beta chains reported below all come from one sample, sequenced in a study of T cells in narcolepsy. Produced via immunoSEQ multiplex PCR; TCRdb's table is partial and in-frame only. The table has 27,000 or so clones, approximately 85% seen once. The specimen was CD45RA- memory CD4+ T cells from PBMCs. The receptors originated from a human donor with narcolepsy.

As to this clone: Other DNA sequences of this sample code for an identical CDR3. This rearrangement joins TRBV2 to TRBJ2-2, with D unclear. Per the germline V gene, CDR1 is SNHLY and CDR2 is FYNNEI. V shed 3 bases and J shed 9 bases, with 2 bases lying between them. The CDR3 contains 10 residues. The CDR3 DNA reads TGTGCCAGCAGTGACCGGGAGCTGTTTTTT. It specifies CASSDRELFF.

The chain joins TRBV9 to TRBJ1-1; D is possibly TRBD1 (5 bases). Germline-derived CDR1 and CDR2 are SGDLS and YYNGEE. This CDR3 is built from 14 residues. V was clipped by 1 base and J by 5 bases, with 12 bases between them. The CDR3 here is CASSVLTEGTEAFF. The CDR3 DNA sequence: TGTGCCAGCAGCGTATTGACGGAGGGGACTGAAGCTTTCTTT.

In its sample, this clone was seen once. J is TRBJ2-7 and V is TRBV7-6; TRBD1 might be the D (5 bases). The ends were cut back, 8 bases at V and 0 bases at J, with 11 bases in the middle. From germline, CDR1 is SGHVS and CDR2 FNYEAQ. This CDR3 spans 13 amino acids. The CDR3: CASGHRFSYEQYF. In DNA form, the CDR3 reads TGTGCCAGCGGCCACAGGTTCTCCTACGAGCAGTACTTC.

The chain carries TRBV9 and TRBJ1-2, with D tentatively TRBD1 (5 bases). Germline loops: CDR1 SGDLS, CDR2 YYNGEE. This CDR3 region has 14 residues. The V gene lost 0 bases and the J gene lost 8 bases, with 14 bases spanning the gap. In DNA form, the CDR3 reads TGTGCCAGCAGCGTAGATACAGGCCGATGGGGCTACACCTTC. Protein product: CASSVDTGRWGYTF.

The V gene is TRBV18, the J gene TRBJ2-2; D gene unclear. The V and J ends lost 3 bases and 1 base respectively, with 12 bases between them. Germline lookup yields CDR1 KGHSH and CDR2 LQKENI. CDR3 length: 16 amino acids. DNA of the CDR3: TGTGCCAGCTCACCCTACACGGTGTTGAACACCGGGGAGCTGTTTTTT. Amino acids: CASSPYTVLNTGELFF.

The J gene is TRBJ2-2, the V gene TRBV5-4, with 10 bases lining up with TRBD2. The CDR3 has 17 amino acids. V lost 0 bases to trimming and J lost 4 bases; unmatched junction nucleotides: 6. The germline CDR1 and CDR2 sequences are SGHNT and YYREEE (reference sequence). The CDR3, as DNA: TGTGCCAGCAGCTTGGTACTAGCGGGACAACTCACCGGGGAGCTGTTTTTT. Protein product: CASSLVLAGQLTGELFF.

The chain joins TRBV6-1 to TRBJ1-6; D is unclear. V gave up 7 bases and J gave up 10 bases, with 11 bases separating them. There are 12 residues in the CDR3. Germline V gives CDR1 MNHNS, CDR2 SASEGT. CDR3 loop: CASTQGSSPLHF. The CDR3 DNA reads as TGTGCCAGCACCCAAGGGAGCTCACCCCTCCACTTT.

V usage is TRBV5-1 and J usage is TRBJ1-1; TRBD1 matches 8 bases. The CDR3 has 16 residues. CDR1 is SGHRS and CDR2 is YFSETQ in the germline V gene. V trimming: 0 bases; J trimming: 3 bases; junction bases outside the gene matches: 7. DNA of the CDR3: TGCGCCAGCAGCTTGGGTCACCAGACAGGGGACACTGAAGCTTTCTTT. This gives the protein CASSLGHQTGDTEAFF. Full variable domain (outside the CDR3, taken from reference TRBV5-1 and TRBJ1-1): KAGVTQTPRYLIKTRGQQVTLSCSPISGHRSVSWYQQTPGQGLQFLFEYFSETQRNKGNFPGRFSGRQFSNSRSEMNVSTLELGDSALYLCASSLGHQTGDTEAFFGQGTRLTVV.

This clone was detected only once. The V call is TRBV16, the J call TRBJ1-1, with D possibly TRBD1 on 5 matching bases. With 4 bases removed from V and 1 base from J, the gap between germline ends came to 10 bases. The CDR3 sequence is 14 residues long. Germline V gives CDR1 KGHSY, CDR2 FQNENV. The CDR3 DNA reads TGTGCCAGCAGCCCGGGACGTGGGAACACTGAAGCTTTCTTT. Translating it yields CASSPGRGNTEAFF.

V is TRBV5-7 and J is TRBJ1-1; possibly TRBD1 for D (6 bases). TRBV5-7 is treated as an ORF (open reading frame) with a function not yet certain. The CDR3 is 14 amino acids. V dropped 5 bases and J dropped 4 bases, with 15 bases sitting between them. As DNA, the CDR3 is TGTGCCAGCAGACCTCCCGGGACAACCACTGAAGCTTTCTTT. It yields the protein CASRPPGTTTEAFF.

The V call is TRBV19, the J call TRBJ1-2; no firm D call. CDR1 and CDR2 from the germline V gene are LNHDA and SQIVND (reference sequence). With 3 bases removed from V and 5 bases from J, the gap between germline ends came to 10 bases. The CDR3 has 13 residues. The CDR3 DNA reads as TGTGCCAGTAGTATTTTATCAGCGTATGGCTACACCTTC. Translated, it gives CASSILSAYGYTF.

This clone has just one count. The chain links TRBV2 to TRBJ2-6; D unresolved. CDR3 length equals 14 residues. Germline V gene lookup returns CDR1 SNHLY and CDR2 FYNNEI. V lost 6 bases, J lost 1 base, and 7 bases lay in between. As DNA, the CDR3 is TGTGCCAGCAGCAGTTGGTCTGGGGCCAACGTCCTGACTTTC. It translates to CASSSWSGANVLTF.

The chain joins TRBV7-2 to TRBJ2-7; possibly TRBD2 for D (6 bases). CDR3 length equals 13 residues. Germline CDR1 is SGHTA and CDR2 is FQGNSA. The V end lost 4 bases, the J end lost 4 bases, and 11 bases lay between the germline ends. The CDR3: CASSWRGMYEQYF. CDR3 in DNA: TGTGCCAGCAGCTGGCGGGGTATGTACGAGCAGTACTTC.

The gene calls are TRBV5-1 and TRBJ2-6; tentatively, D is TRBD1 (6 bases). CDR3 size: 17 residues. The V gene's germline CDR1 is SGHRS and CDR2 YFSETQ. Trimming stripped 2 bases from V and 4 bases from J, with 16 bases between. In nucleotides, the CDR3 is TGCGCCAGCAGCTTAAACAGGGTTACTACCGGGGCCAACGTCCTGACTTTC. It encodes CASSLNRVTTGANVLTF.

This rearrangement joins TRBV7-9 to TRBJ1-2, with TRBD1 identical over 8 bases. This CDR3 comprises 17 residues. Unmatched junction bases numbered 14, after V lost 3 bases and J lost 5 bases. Per the germline V gene, CDR1 is SEHNR and CDR2 is FQNEAQ (reference sequence). The CDR3 here is CASSFSQPGQVDYGYTF. The CDR3 coding sequence is TGTGCCAGCAGCTTTTCCCAACCGGGACAGGTGGATTATGGCTACACCTTC.

This chain joins TRBV5-4 and TRBJ2-7, with a tentative D call TRBD2 (6 bases). Germline V gene data show CDR1 as SGHNT and CDR2 as YYREEE (reference sequence). Trimming took off 4 bases at V and 2 bases at J, with 13 bases between the two ends. This CDR3 has 14 residues. CDR3 nucleotide sequence: TGTGCCAGCAGCGACGCGGGACTGGCCTACGAGCAGTACTTC. Protein: CASSDAGLAYEQYF.

V gene TRBV4-2 combines with J gene TRBJ2-3; the D is unclear. Trimming stripped 0 bases from V and 3 bases from J, with 7 bases between. The CDR3 is 14 amino acids. Germline assignment: CDR1 LGHNA and CDR2 YNFKEQ. CDR3: CASSQDPGTDTQYF. The CDR3 DNA reads as TGTGCCAGCAGCCAAGACCCAGGAACAGATACGCAGTATTTT.

The rearrangement uses TRBV5-4 and TRBJ2-6; D is unresolved. V lost 0 bases and J 2 bases, leaving 6 bases between the germline ends. The germline gives CDR1 SGHNT, CDR2 YYREEE (reference sequence). The CDR3 extends over 15 amino acids. The CDR3, as DNA: TGTGCCAGCAGCTTGGTCGGCCCTGGGGCCAACGTCCTGACTTTC. Amino acid sequence: CASSLVGPGANVLTF.

This clone was detected only a few times. The chain employs TRBV5-8 and TRBJ2-5; no reliable D call. There are 13 residues in the CDR3. Trimming shortened V by 6 bases and J by 2 bases, and 11 bases separated the two germline ends. Germline V gene sequence: CDR1 SGHTS, CDR2 YDEGEE. CDR3 amino acids: CASTIRQQETQYF. The DNA of the CDR3 is TGTGCCAGCACCATAAGGCAGCAAGAGACCCAGTACTTC.

CDR3 in amino acids: CASSPQYSGNTEAFF. The CDR3 DNA follows: TGTGCCAGCTCACCACAGTACAGCGGGAACACTGAAGCTTTCTTT. V gene TRBV18 combines with J gene TRBJ1-1; D remains unclear. The CDR3 consists of 15 residues. The V gene lost 1 base and the J gene lost 1 base, with 10 bases spanning the gap. Germline V gene data show CDR1 as KGHSH and CDR2 as LQKENI.

The chain combines TRBV5-4 with TRBJ2-7; 10 positions agree with TRBD2. The trim removed 2 bases at V and 5 bases at J, leaving 4 bases unmatched. Germline loops: CDR1 SGHNT, CDR2 YYREEE (reference sequence). This CDR3 contains 14 residues. DNA for the CDR3: TGTGCCAGCAGCTTTGGGCTAGCGGGGGACGAGCAGTACTTC. It codes for CASSFGLAGDEQYF.

The genes are TRBV30 and TRBJ2-7, with a weak D call TRBD2 (5 bases). This CDR3 comprises 12 residues. V shed 5 bases and J shed 6 bases, with 14 bases lying between them. Germline V gives CDR1 GTSNPN, CDR2 SVGIG (reference sequence). CDR3 sequence: CAWGEIGVEQYF. The CDR3 DNA reads TGTGCCTGGGGCGAGATCGGGGTCGAGCAGTACTTC.

A remark on this clone: One end of the junction does not line up with germline, which may come from a read error. The CDR3 here is CASSPGQGLYGQYF. CDR3 DNA: TGTGCCAGCAGCCCTGGACAGGGACTCTACGGGCAGTACTTC. The J gene is TRBJ2-7, the V gene TRBV14, with TRBD1 identical over 8 bases. Germline V gene sequence: CDR1 SGHDN, CDR2 FVKESK. This CDR3 has 14 amino acids.

This clone was found once. This rearrangement joins TRBV6-5 to TRBJ2-7; 8 nucleotides agree with TRBD1. Trimming cost V 6 bases and J 12 bases; bases outside gene matches: 10. Germline V gives CDR1 MNHEY, CDR2 SVGAGI. This CDR3 contains 12 residues. Here the CDR3 DNA reads TGTGCCAGCAGCCCCGACAGGGGTTTCGTGTACTTC. This sequence encodes CASSPDRGFVYF.

A remark on this clone: Distinct nucleotide sequences in the sample also encode this CDR3. The chain is built from TRBV19 and TRBJ1-4; the match to TRBD1 covers 9 bases. Per the germline V gene, CDR1 is LNHDA and CDR2 is SQIVND (reference sequence). CDR3 length: 15 amino acids. J gave up 0 bases and V 8 bases, and 4 bases lay outside the gene matches. The CDR3 reads CASGRDRATNEKLFF. CDR3 nucleotides: TGTGCCAGTGGACGGGACAGGGCAACTAATGAAAAACTGTTTTTT.

V is TRBV10-3 and J is TRBJ1-1; a weak D match, TRBD1 (5 bases). This CDR3 is built from 12 residues. Germline assignment: CDR1 ENHRY and CDR2 SYGVKD. Trimming cost V 3 bases and J 10 bases, with 12 bases left between them. CDR3: CAISDLTGGAFF. CDR3 coding DNA: TGTGCCATCAGTGATTTAACAGGAGGAGCTTTCTTT.

This chain joins TRBV29-1 and TRBJ1-2, with 9 bases aligning to TRBD1. The CDR3 has 14 residues. Unmatched junction bases numbered 5, after V lost 1 base and J lost 5 bases. CDR1 is SQVTM and CDR2 is ANQGSEA in the germline V gene. The CDR3 spells CSVEGFGQGYGYTF. As DNA, the CDR3 is TGCAGCGTTGAAGGGTTCGGACAGGGGTATGGCTACACCTTC. The complete variable domain, with remaining parts taken from reference TRBV29-1 and TRBJ1-2, reads SAVISQKPSRDICQRGTSLTIQCQVDSQVTMMFWYRQQPGQSLTLIATANQGSEATYESGFVIDKFPISRPNLTFSTLTVSNMSPEDSSIYLCSVEGFGQGYGYTFGSGTRLTVV.

This rearrangement joins TRBV2 to TRBJ1-1; D is unresolved. V gave up 8 bases and J gave up 1 base, with 11 bases separating them. The V gene's germline CDR1 is SNHLY and CDR2 FYNNEI. The CDR3 consists of 13 residues. The CDR3 bases are TGTGCCAGCGTAGGCCACTCGAACACTGAAGCTTTCTTT. Translated: CASVGHSNTEAFF. The full variable domain, in which reference TRBV2 and TRBJ1-1 provide the parts outside the CDR3, is EPEVTQTPSHQVTQMGQEVILRCVPISNHLYFYWYRQILGQKVEFLVSFYNNEISEKSEIFDDQFSVERPDGSNFTLKIRSTKLEDSAMYFCASVGHSNTEAFFGQGTRLTVV.

In its sample, this clone was seen once. V is TRBV10-2 and J is TRBJ1-1; unclear D gene. The ends were cut back, 2 bases at V and 4 bases at J, with 11 bases in the middle. CDR1 is WSHSY, CDR2 SAAADI, per germline. The CDR3 is 14 amino acids. CDR3 region: CASSEVWTGTEAFF. In nucleotides, the CDR3 is TGCGCCAGCAGTGAGGTGTGGACGGGCACTGAAGCTTTCTTT.

The rearrangement links TRBV20-1 to TRBJ2-3; maybe TRBD2 (5 bases). The V gene's germline CDR1 is DFQATT and CDR2 SNEGSKA (reference sequence). The V and J ends lost 6 bases and 5 bases respectively, with 9 bases between them. The CDR3 sequence is 11 residues long. The CDR3 bases are TGCAGTGCGGAACGGGGAGATACGCAGTATTTT. This sequence encodes CSAERGDTQYF.

The chain links TRBV6-1 to TRBJ2-5; D is ambiguous. CDR1 and CDR2 from the germline V gene are MNHNS and SASEGT. The CDR3 spans 11 residues. V lost 7 bases, J lost 5 bases, and 8 bases lay in between. The CDR3 region is CASTPRETQYF. CDR3 in DNA: TGTGCCAGCACCCCGAGGGAGACCCAGTACTTC.

In this sample, this clone turned up a few times. This rearrangement joins TRBV28 to TRBJ1-5; TRBD1 agrees at 7 bases. CDR3 length: 14 residues. Per the germline V gene, CDR1 is MDHEN and CDR2 is SYDVKM. Germline trimming cut 10 bases from V and 0 bases from J; bases unmatched to any gene: 6. CDR3 bases: TGTGCCACACAGGGGATTTATAGCAATCAGCCCCAGCATTTT. Amino acid sequence: CATQGIYSNQPQHF. The entire variable domain, with the rest obtained from reference TRBV28 and TRBJ1-5, is as follows: DVKVTQSSRYLVKRTGEKVFLECVQDMDHENMFWYRQDPGLGLRLIYFSYDVKMKEKGDIPEGYSVSREKKERFSLILESASTNQTSMYLCATQGIYSNQPQHFGDGTRLSIL.